This TCR beta chain was captured by sequencing in a study of T cell changes during pregnancy in multiple sclerosis. Turning to this clone: The junction does not match germline at one end; this may be a read error.

Repertoires were generated with immunoSEQ multiplex PCR, while TCRdb's copy carries only in-frame clones and drops some. The data show about 100,000 clones, almost 95% seen once. The clonotype originates from a female donor with multiple sclerosis, enrolled in a pregnancy study. This material consisted of peripheral blood, taken before pregnancy.

The CDR3 here is CASSPLPSKVNF. CDR3 bases: TGTGCCAGCAGTCCATTACCTAGCAAGGTCAACTTT. This chain uses TRBV2 with TRBJ1-1; D unresolved. This CDR3 spans 12 amino acids. Per germline, CDR1 SNHLY and CDR2 FYNNEI.